Presented here are 10 T cell receptor beta chains from one specimen sequenced in a study of blood T cell repertoires in COVID-19. Profiling relied on immunoSEQ multiplex PCR, and the TCRdb table lists in-frame clones only, not all of them. The sample records approximately 160,000 clones, more than 85% being singletons. Material for sequencing was PBMCs or T cells enriched from blood (not recorded which). The source is a woman aged 50 to 60 who had recovered from COVID-19.

The chain carries TRBV2 and TRBJ2-7; possible D gene TRBD1, 6 bases. The germline V gene has CDR1 SNHLY and CDR2 FYNNEI. V dropped 3 bases and J dropped 4 bases, with 16 bases sitting between them. CDR3 length: 15 residues. As DNA, the CDR3 is TGTGCCAGCAGTGACAGGGGAATAGCTAGGTACGAGCAGTACTTC. Amino acids: CASSDRGIARYEQYF. The variable domain in full, completed from reference TRBV2 and TRBJ2-7, reads EPEVTQTPSHQVTQMGQEVILRCVPISNHLYFYWYRQILGQKVEFLVSFYNNEISEKSEIFDDQFSVERPDGSNFTLKIRSTKLEDSAMYFCASSDRGIARYEQYFGPGTRLTVT.

The chain is built from TRBV30 and TRBJ2-7; 7 nucleotides line up with TRBD2. The germline CDR1 and CDR2 sequences are GTSNPN and SVGIG (reference sequence). The CDR3 is 15 residues long. The V segment lost 5 bases and the J segment 0 bases; nucleotides outside the gene matches: 10. Here the CDR3 reads CAWEDSLAASYEQYF. CDR3 sequence (DNA): TGTGCCTGGGAGGATTCGCTAGCGGCCTCCTACGAGCAGTACTTC.

V gene TRBV28 combines with J gene TRBJ1-4, with no clear D. This CDR3 has 16 amino acids. V dropped 6 bases and J dropped 8 bases, with 22 bases sitting between them. Per germline, CDR1 MDHEN and CDR2 SYDVKM. The CDR3 is CASSQTGGGMREKLFF. CDR3 bases: TGTGCCAGCAGCCAAACGGGAGGAGGCATGAGGGAAAAACTGTTTTTT. Using reference TRBV28 and TRBJ1-4 for the parts outside the CDR3, the full variable domain is DVKVTQSSRYLVKRTGEKVFLECVQDMDHENMFWYRQDPGLGLRLIYFSYDVKMKEKGDIPEGYSVSREKKERFSLILESASTNQTSMYLCASSQTGGGMREKLFFGSGTQLSVL.

DNA for the CDR3: TGTGCCAGCAGGCAACAGGGGAGAGGCGAGCAGTACTTC. As protein: CASRQQGRGEQYF. V gene TRBV6-5 combines with J gene TRBJ2-7; 7 nucleotides agree with TRBD1. After removal of 6 bases from V and 6 bases from J, the junction contained 8 bases not matched to a gene. The CDR3 extends over 13 amino acids. The germline CDR1 and CDR2 sequences are MNHEY and SVGAGI.

The chain uses TRBV5-1 and TRBJ2-3, with 13 bases aligning to TRBD2. This CDR3 is 17 amino acids long. The V gene's germline CDR1 is SGHRS and CDR2 YFSETQ. Unmatched junction bases numbered 7, after V lost 4 bases and J lost 2 bases. The CDR3 nucleotides are TGCGCCAGCAGCAGGGGGACTAGCGGGACCTCCACAGATACGCAGTATTTT. This encodes CASSRGTSGTSTDTQYF.

The chain employs TRBV5-1 and TRBJ1-3; D gene uncertain. The V end was cut by 0 bases, the J end by 4 bases, with 8 bases between. Germline V gene lookup returns CDR1 SGHRS and CDR2 YFSETQ. CDR3 length equals 14 residues. The CDR3 loop reads CASSLGAPGNTIYF. The CDR3 nucleotides read TGCGCCAGCAGCTTGGGAGCTCCGGGAAACACCATATATTTT.

The V call is TRBV7-9, the J call TRBJ2-1, with 9 positions matching TRBD1. The V segment lost 4 bases and the J segment 4 bases; nucleotides outside the gene matches: 8. The CDR3 spans 16 residues. CDR1 and CDR2 from the germline V gene are SEHNR and FQNEAQ (reference sequence). The CDR3 nucleotides read TGTGCCAGCAGCTCACCCGGACAGGGGTCGTACAATGAGCAGTTCTTC. Translated, it gives CASSSPGQGSYNEQFF.

The rearrangement links TRBV11-2 to TRBJ1-5; 7 bases map to TRBD1. Per the germline V gene, CDR1 is SGHAT and CDR2 is FQNNGV. The CDR3 loop spans 19 amino acids. J lost 6 bases, V lost 0 bases, and 17 bases had no gene match. CDR3 amino acids: CASSLEEGGDREWGQPQHF. DNA for the CDR3: TGTGCCAGCAGCTTAGAGGAGGGCGGTGACAGGGAGTGGGGTCAGCCCCAGCATTTT.

The V call is TRBV14, the J call TRBJ2-1, with TRBD1 as a possible D gene (6 bases). From germline, CDR1 is SGHDN and CDR2 FVKESK. The CDR3 consists of 17 residues. V lost 4 bases and J 4 bases, leaving 20 bases between the germline ends. Written as DNA, the CDR3 is TGTGCCAGCAGCCTCAGGCGGTCGGGACAAAAGTACAATGAGCAGTTCTTC. It specifies CASSLRRSGQKYNEQFF.

V and J are TRBV2 and TRBJ2-5; no definite D call. V lost 2 bases and J 7 bases, leaving 11 bases between the germline ends. The CDR3 runs 13 residues. Looked up from germline, CDR1 is SNHLY and CDR2 is FYNNEI. The CDR3 sequence is CASSESRSGTQYF. The CDR3 nucleotides are TGTGCCAGCAGTGAATCCAGGTCTGGGACCCAGTACTTC.